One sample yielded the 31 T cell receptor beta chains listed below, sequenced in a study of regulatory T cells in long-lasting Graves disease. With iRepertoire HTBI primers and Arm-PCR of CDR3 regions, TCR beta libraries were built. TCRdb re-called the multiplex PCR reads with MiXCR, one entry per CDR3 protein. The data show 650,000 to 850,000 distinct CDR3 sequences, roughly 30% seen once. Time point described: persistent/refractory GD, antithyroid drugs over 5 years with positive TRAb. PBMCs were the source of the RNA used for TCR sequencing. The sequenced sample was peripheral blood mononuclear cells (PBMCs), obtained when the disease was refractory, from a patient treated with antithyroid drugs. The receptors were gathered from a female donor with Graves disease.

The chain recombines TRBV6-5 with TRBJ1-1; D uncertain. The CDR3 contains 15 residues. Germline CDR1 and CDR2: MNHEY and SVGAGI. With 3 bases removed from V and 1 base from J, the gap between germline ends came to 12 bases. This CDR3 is CASSYDPRGNTEAFF. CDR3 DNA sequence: TGTGCCAGCAGTTATGATCCTCGGGGGAACACTGAAGCTTTCTTT.

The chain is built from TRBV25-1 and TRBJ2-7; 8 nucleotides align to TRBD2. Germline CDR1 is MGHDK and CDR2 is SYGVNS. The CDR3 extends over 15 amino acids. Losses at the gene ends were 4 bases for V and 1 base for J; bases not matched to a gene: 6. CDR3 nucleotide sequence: TGTGCCAGCAGTGCCGGGACTAGATTTTCCTACGAGCAGTACTTC. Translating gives CASSAGTRFSYEQYF.

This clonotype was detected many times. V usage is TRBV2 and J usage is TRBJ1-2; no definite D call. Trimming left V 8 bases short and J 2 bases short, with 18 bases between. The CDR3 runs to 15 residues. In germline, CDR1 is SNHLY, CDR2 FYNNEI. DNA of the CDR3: TGTGCCAGCGTGGTTGTGGGAATCGGAAACTATGGCTACACCTTC. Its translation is CASVVVGIGNYGYTF.

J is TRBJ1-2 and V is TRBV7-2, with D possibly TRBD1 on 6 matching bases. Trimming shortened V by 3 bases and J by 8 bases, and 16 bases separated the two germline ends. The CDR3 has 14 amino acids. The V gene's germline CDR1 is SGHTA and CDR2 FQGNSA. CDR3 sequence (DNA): TGTGCCAGCAGCTTGCACGGGTTACAGGGCGGCTACACCTTC. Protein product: CASSLHGLQGGYTF.

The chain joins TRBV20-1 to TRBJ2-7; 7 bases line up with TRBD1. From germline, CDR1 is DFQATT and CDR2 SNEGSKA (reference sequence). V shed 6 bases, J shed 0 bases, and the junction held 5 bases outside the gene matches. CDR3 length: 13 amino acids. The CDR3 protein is CSAGTVDSYEQYF. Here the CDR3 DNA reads TGCAGTGCAGGGACAGTTGACTCCTACGAGCAGTACTTC.

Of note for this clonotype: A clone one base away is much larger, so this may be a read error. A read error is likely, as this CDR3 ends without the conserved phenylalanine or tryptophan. CDR3 residues: CASKLAGVETQYL. The CDR3 region has the DNA TGCGCCAGTAAGCTAGCGGGAGTTGAGACCCAGTACCTC. The chain employs TRBV5-1 and TRBJ2-5; TRBD2 agrees at 10 bases. Germline V CDR1 and CDR2: SGHRS, YFSETQ. The junction had 6 bases not matched to a gene; V was cut back by 8 bases and J by 5 bases. This CDR3 comprises 13 residues.

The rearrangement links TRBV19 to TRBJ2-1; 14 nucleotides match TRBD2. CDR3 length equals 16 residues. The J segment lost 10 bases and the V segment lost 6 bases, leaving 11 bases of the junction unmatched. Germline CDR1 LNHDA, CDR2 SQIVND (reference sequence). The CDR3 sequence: CASRLPGLAGEGEQFF. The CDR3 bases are TGTGCCAGTAGGCTTCCGGGACTAGCGGGAGAGGGGGAGCAGTTCTTC.

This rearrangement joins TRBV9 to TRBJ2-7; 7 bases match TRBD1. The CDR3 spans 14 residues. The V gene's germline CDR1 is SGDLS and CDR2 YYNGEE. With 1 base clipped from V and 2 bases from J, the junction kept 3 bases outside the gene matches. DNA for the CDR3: TGTGCCAGCAGCGTACAGACAGGGCCCTACGAGCAGTACTTC. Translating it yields CASSVQTGPYEQYF. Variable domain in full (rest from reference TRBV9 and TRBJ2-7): DSGVTQTPKHLITATGQRVTLRCSPRSGDLSVYWYQQSLDQGLQFLIQYYNGEERAKGNILERFSAQQFPDLHSELNLSSLELGDSALYFCASSVQTGPYEQYFGPGTRLTVT.

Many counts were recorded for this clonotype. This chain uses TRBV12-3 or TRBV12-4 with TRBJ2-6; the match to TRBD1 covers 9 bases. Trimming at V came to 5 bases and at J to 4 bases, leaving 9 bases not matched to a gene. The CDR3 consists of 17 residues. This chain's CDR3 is CASSPARQGVGANVLTF. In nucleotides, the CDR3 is TGTGCCAGCAGTCCCGCCAGACAGGGGGTAGGGGCCAACGTCCTGACTTTC.

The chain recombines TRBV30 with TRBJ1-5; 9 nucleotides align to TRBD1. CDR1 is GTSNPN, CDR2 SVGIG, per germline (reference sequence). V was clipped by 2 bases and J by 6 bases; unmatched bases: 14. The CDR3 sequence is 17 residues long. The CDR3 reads CAWSPPGQGRVSQPQHF. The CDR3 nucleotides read TGTGCCTGGAGTCCACCGGGACAGGGACGGGTATCTCAGCCCCAGCATTTT.

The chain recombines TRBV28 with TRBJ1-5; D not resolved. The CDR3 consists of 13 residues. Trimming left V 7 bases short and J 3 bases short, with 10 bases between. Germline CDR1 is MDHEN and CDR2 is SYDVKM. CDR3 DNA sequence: TGTGCCAGCATGTACGGACTCAATCAGCCCCAGCATTTT. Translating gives CASMYGLNQPQHF. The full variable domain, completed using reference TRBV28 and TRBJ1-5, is DVKVTQSSRYLVKRTGEKVFLECVQDMDHENMFWYRQDPGLGLRLIYFSYDVKMKEKGDIPEGYSVSREKKERFSLILESASTNQTSMYLCASMYGLNQPQHFGDGTRLSIL.

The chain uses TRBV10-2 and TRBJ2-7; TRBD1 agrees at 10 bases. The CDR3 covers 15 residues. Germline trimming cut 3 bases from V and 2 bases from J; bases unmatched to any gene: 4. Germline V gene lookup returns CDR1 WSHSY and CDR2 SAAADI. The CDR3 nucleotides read TGCGCCAGCAGTGATGGGGACAGGGGTACCTACGAGCAGTACTTC. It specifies CASSDGDRGTYEQYF.

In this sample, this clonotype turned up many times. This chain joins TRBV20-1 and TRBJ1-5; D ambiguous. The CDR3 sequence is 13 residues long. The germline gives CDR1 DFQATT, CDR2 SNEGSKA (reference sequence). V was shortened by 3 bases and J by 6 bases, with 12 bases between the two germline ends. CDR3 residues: CSASSGVGQPQHF. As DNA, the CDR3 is TGCAGTGCTAGTAGCGGGGTAGGTCAGCCCCAGCATTTT.

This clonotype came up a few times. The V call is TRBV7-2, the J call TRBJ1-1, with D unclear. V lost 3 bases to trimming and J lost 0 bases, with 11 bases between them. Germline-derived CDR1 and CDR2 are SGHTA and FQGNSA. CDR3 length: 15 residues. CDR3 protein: CASSLLSSLNTEAFF. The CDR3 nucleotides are TGTGCCAGCAGCTTGTTAAGCAGCCTGAACACTGAAGCTTTCTTT.

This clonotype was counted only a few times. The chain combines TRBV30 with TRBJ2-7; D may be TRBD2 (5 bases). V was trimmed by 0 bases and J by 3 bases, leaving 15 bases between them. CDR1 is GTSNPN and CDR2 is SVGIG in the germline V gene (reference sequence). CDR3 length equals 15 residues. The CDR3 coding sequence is TGTGCCTGGAGTGTACTGGGCGGGCTAGTCTACGAGCAGTACTTC. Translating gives CAWSVLGGLVYEQYF.

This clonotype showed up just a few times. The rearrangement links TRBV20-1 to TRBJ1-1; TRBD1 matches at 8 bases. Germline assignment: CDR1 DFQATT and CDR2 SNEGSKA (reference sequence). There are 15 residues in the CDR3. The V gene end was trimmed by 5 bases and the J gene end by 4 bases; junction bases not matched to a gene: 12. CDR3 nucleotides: TGCAGTGCTCGAGTTGGACAGGGCGGTGGCACTGAAGCTTTCTTT. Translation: CSARVGQGGGTEAFF.

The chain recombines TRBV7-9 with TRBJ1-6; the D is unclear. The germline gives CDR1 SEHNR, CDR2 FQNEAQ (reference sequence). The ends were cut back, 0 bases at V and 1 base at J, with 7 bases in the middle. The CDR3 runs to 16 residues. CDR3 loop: CASSLAGRSYNSPLHF. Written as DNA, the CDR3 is TGTGCCAGCAGCTTAGCAGGGAGGTCCTATAATTCACCCCTCCACTTT.

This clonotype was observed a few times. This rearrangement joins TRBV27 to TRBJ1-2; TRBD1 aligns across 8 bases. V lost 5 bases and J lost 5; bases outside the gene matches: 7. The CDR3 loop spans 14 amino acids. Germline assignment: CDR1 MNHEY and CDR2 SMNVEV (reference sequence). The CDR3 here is CASSRTGPEYGYTF. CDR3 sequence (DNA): TGTGCCAGCAGTCGGACAGGGCCCGAGTATGGCTACACCTTC.

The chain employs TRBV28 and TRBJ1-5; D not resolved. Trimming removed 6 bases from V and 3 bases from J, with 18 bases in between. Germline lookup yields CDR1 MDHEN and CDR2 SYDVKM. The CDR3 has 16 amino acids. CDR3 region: CASSSPWERNNQPQHF. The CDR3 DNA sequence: TGTGCCAGCAGCTCACCTTGGGAGAGGAACAATCAGCCCCAGCATTTT.

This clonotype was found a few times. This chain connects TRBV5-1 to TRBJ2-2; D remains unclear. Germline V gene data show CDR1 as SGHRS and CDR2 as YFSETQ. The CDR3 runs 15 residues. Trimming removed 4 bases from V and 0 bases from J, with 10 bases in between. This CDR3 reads CASSPGWSNTGELFF. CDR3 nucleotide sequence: TGCGCCAGCAGCCCCGGGTGGTCGAACACCGGGGAGCTGTTTTTT.

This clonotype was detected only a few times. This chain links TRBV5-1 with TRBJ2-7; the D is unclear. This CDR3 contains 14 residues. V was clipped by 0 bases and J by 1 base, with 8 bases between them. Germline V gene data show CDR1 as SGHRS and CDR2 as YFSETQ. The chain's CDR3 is CASSLDVGSYEQYF. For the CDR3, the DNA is TGCGCCAGCAGCTTGGACGTGGGGTCCTACGAGCAGTACTTC.

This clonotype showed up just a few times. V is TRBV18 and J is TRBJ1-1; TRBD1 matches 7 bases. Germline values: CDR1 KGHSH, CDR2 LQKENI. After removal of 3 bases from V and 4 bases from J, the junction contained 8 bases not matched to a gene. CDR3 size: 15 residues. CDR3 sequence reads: CASSPRQGEVTEAFF. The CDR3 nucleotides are TGTGCCAGCTCACCCAGACAGGGTGAGGTCACTGAAGCTTTCTTT.

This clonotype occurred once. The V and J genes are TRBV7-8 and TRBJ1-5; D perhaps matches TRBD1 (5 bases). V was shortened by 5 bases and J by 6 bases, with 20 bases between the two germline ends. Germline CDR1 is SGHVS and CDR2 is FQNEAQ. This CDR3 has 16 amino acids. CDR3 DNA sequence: TGTGCCAGCAGCGTTATGCTGAGGGGAAGTACTCAGCCCCAGCATTTT. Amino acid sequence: CASSVMLRGSTQPQHF.

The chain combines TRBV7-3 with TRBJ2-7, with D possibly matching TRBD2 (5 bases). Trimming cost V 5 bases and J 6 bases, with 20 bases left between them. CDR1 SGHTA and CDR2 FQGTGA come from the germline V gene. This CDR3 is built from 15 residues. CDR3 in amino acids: CASSPTGGSRCEQYF. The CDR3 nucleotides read TGTGCCAGCAGCCCCACGGGTGGGAGCCGCTGCGAGCAGTACTTC.

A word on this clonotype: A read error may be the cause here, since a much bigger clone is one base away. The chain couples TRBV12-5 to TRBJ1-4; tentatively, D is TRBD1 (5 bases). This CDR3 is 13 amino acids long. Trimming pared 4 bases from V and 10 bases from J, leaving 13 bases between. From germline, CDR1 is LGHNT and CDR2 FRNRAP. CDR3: CASGSAGQGKLFF. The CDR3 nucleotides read TGTGCTAGTGGTTCGGCGGGGCAAGGAAAACTGTTTTTT.

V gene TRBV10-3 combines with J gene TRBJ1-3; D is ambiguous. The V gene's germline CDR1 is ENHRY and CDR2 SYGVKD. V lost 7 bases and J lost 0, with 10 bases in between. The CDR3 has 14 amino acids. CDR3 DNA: TGTGCCATCACGAAAGACGTCTCTGGAAACACCATATATTTT. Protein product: CAITKDVSGNTIYF.

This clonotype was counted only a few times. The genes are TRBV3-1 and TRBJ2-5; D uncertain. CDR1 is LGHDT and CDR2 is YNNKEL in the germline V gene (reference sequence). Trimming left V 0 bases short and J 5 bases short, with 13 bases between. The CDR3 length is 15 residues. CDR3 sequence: CASSQEGRRSETQYF. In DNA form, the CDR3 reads TGTGCCAGCAGCCAAGAGGGTAGAAGATCCGAGACCCAGTACTTC.

The CDR3 sequence: CASSLVQGRYGYTF. The DNA for the CDR3 is TGTGCCAGCAGCTTAGTCCAGGGAAGATATGGCTACACCTTC. This chain links TRBV7-9 with TRBJ1-2, with TRBD1 as a possible D gene (5 bases). This CDR3 is built from 14 residues. Germline CDR1 is SEHNR and CDR2 is FQNEAQ (reference sequence). Deletions cut 1 base from V and 5 bases from J, with 11 bases between.

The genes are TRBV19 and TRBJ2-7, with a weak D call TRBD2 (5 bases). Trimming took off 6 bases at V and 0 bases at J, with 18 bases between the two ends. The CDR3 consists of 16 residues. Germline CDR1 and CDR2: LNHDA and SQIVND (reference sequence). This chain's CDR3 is CASSEASGTYSYEQYF. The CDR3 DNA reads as TGTGCCAGTAGCGAGGCCAGCGGAACATACTCCTACGAGCAGTACTTC.

The CDR3 is CASSLDTSWSYNEQFF. In DNA, the CDR3 is TGTGCCAGCAGCTTAGATACTAGCTGGTCCTACAATGAGCAGTTCTTC. The rearrangement uses TRBV11-2 and TRBJ2-1, with D perhaps matching TRBD2 (6 bases). The V gene lost 0 bases and the J gene lost 1 base, with 10 bases spanning the gap. CDR3 length equals 16 residues. Germline assignment: CDR1 SGHAT and CDR2 FQNNGV.

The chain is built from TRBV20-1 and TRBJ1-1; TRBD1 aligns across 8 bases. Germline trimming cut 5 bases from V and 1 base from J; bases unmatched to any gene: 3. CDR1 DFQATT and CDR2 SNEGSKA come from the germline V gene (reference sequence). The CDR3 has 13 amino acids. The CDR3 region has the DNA TGCAGTGCTGGGACAGGATCGAACACTGAAGCTTTCTTT. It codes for CSAGTGSNTEAFF.